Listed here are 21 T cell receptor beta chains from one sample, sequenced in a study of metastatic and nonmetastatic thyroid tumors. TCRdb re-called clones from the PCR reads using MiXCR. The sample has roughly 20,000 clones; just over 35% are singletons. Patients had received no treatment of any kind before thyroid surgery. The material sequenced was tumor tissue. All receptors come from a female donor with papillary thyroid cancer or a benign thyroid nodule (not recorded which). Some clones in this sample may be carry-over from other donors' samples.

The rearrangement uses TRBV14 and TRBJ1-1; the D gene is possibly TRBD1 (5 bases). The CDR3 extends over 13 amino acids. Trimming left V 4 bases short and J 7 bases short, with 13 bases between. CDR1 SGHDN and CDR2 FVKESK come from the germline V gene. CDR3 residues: CASSLGGRDEAFF. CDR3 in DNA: TGTGCCAGCAGCCTGGGGGGACGTGATGAAGCTTTCTTT.

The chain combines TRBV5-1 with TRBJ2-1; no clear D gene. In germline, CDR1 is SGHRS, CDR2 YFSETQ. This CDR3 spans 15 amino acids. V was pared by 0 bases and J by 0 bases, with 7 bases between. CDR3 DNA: TGCGCCAGCAGCTTGGCGAGGAGCTCCTACAATGAGCAGTTCTTC. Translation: CASSLARSSYNEQFF.

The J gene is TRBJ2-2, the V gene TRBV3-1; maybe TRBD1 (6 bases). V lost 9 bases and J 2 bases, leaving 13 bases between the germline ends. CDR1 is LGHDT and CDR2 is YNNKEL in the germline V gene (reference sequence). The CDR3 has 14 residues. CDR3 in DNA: TGTGCCAGGCCCGGGACACCCAACACCGGGGAGCTGTTTTTT. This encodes CARPGTPNTGELFF.

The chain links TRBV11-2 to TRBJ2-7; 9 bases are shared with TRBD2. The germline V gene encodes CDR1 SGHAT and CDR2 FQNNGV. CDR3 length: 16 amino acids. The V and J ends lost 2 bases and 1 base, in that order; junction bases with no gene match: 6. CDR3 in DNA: TGTGCCAGCAGCTTAACCGGGACTAGCCCATCCTACGAGCAGTACTTC. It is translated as CASSLTGTSPSYEQYF.

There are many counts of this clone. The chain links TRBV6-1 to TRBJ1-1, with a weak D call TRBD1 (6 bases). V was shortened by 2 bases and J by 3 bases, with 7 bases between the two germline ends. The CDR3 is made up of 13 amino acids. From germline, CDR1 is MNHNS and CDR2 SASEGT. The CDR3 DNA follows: TGTGCCAGCAGTGAATGGACAGACACTGAAGCTTTCTTT. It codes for CASSEWTDTEAFF.

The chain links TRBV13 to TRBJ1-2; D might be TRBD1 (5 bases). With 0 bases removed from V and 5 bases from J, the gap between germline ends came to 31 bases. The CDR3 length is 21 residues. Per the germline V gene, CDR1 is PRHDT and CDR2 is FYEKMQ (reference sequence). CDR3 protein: CASSLGLDPVGDRVSGYGYTF. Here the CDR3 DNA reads TGTGCCAGCAGCTTAGGTTTGGATCCCGTGGGGGACCGGGTTTCTGGATATGGCTACACCTTC.

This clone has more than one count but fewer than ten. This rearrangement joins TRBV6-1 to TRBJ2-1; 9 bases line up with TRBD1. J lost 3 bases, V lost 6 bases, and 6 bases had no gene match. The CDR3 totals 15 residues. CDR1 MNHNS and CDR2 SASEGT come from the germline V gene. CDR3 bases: TGTGCCAGCAGCCCGACAGGGGGGGACTACAATGAGCAGTTCTTC. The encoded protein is CASSPTGGDYNEQFF.

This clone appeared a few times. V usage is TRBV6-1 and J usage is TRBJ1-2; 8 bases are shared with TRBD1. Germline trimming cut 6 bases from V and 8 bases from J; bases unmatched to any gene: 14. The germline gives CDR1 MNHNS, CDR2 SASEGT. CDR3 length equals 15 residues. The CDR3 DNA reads TGTGCCAGCAGCCAGACAGGGGCCCTTTTTGGGGGCTACACCTTC. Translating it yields CASSQTGALFGGYTF.

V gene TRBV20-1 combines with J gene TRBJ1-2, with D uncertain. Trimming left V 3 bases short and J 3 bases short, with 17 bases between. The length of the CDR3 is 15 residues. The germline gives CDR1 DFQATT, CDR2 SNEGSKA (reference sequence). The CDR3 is CSARDVNGVDYGYTF. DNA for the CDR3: TGCAGTGCTAGGGATGTAAACGGGGTGGACTATGGCTACACCTTC.

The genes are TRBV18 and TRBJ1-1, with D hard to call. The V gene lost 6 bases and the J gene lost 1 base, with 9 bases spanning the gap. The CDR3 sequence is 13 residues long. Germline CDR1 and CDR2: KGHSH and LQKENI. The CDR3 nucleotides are TGTGCCAGCTCCTCTGGCAGGAACACTGAAGCTTTCTTT. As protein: CASSSGRNTEAFF. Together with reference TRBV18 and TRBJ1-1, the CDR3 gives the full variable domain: NAGVMQNPRHLVRRRGQEARLRCSPMKGHSHVYWYRQLPEEGLKFMVYLQKENIIDESGMPKERFSAEFPKEGPSILRIQQVVRGDSAAYFCASSSGRNTEAFFGQGTRLTVV.

The CDR3 nucleotides are TGTGCCAGCAGTCCTGGGCAAGCGGGCTCCTACGAGCAGTACTTC. Protein product: CASSPGQAGSYEQYF. V is TRBV27 and J is TRBJ2-7; D might be TRBD2 (6 bases). V was cut by 5 bases and J by 0 bases, with 14 bases left in between. Germline values: CDR1 MNHEY, CDR2 SMNVEV (reference sequence). This CDR3 spans 15 amino acids.

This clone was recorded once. The CDR3 reads CASTLRGQGAFDTEAFF. CDR3 nucleotides: TGTGCCAGCACCCTAAGGGGACAGGGGGCTTTTGATACTGAAGCTTTCTTT. This chain uses TRBV7-8 with TRBJ1-1, with TRBD1 matching over 12 bases. Germline CDR1 is SGHVS and CDR2 is FQNEAQ. The CDR3 has 17 residues. The J segment lost 5 bases and the V segment lost 7 bases, leaving 14 bases of the junction unmatched.

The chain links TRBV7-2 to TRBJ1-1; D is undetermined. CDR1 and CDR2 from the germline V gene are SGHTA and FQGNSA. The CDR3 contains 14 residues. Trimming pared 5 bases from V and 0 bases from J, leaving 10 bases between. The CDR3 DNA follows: TGTGCCAGCAGCATAGAATCCCTGAACACTGAAGCTTTCTTT. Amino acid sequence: CASSIESLNTEAFF.

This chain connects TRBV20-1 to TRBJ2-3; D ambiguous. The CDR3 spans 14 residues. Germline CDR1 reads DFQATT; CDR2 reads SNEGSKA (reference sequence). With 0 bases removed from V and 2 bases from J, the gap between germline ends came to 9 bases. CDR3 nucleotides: TGCAGTGCTAGAGATCTAAGGCCCACAGATACGCAGTATTTT. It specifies CSARDLRPTDTQYF.

CDR3 DNA sequence: TGTGCCAGCGGGACTAGTTCCTACGAGCAGTACTTC. Translation: CASGTSSYEQYF. The chain carries TRBV12-3 or TRBV12-4 and TRBJ2-7; 8 positions match TRBD2. V trimming: 8 bases; J trimming: 1 base; junction bases outside the gene matches: 1. CDR3 length: 12 residues.

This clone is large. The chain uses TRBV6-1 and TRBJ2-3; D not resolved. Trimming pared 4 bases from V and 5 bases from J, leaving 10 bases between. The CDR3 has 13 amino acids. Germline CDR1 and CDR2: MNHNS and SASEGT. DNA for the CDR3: TGTGCCAGCAGTGTAAACACGGGAGATACGCAGTATTTT. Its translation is CASSVNTGDTQYF.

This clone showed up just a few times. The CDR3 loop reads CASSPRTGEYNSPLHF. The CDR3 DNA is TGCGCCAGCAGCCCCCGAACAGGGGAATATAATTCACCCCTCCACTTT. The genes are TRBV5-1 and TRBJ1-6; 7 nucleotides line up with TRBD1. Germline V gene sequence: CDR1 SGHRS, CDR2 YFSETQ. With 4 bases clipped from V and 4 bases from J, the junction kept 8 bases outside the gene matches. This CDR3 is 16 amino acids long.

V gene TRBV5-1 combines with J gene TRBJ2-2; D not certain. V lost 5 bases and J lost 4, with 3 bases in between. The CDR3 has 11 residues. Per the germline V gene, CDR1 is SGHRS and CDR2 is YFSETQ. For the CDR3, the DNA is TGCGCCAGCAGGGCCACCGGGGAGCTGTTTTTT. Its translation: CASRATGELFF.

The CDR3 is CASRIPGQESNYGYTF. CDR3 nucleotide sequence: TGTGCCAGCAGGATACCGGGACAGGAATCTAACTATGGCTACACCTTC. V gene TRBV6-1 combines with J gene TRBJ1-2, with TRBD1 matching over 8 bases. Looked up from germline, CDR1 is MNHNS and CDR2 is SASEGT. CDR3 length: 16 residues. V was pared by 6 bases and J by 0 bases, with 9 bases of the junction left unmatched.

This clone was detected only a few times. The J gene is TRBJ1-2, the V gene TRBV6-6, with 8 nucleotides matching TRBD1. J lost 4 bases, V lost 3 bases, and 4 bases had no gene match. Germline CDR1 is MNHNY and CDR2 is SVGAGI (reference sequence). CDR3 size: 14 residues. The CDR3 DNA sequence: TGTGCCAGCAGTTATGGACAGGGAGTCTATGGCTACACCTTC. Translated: CASSYGQGVYGYTF.

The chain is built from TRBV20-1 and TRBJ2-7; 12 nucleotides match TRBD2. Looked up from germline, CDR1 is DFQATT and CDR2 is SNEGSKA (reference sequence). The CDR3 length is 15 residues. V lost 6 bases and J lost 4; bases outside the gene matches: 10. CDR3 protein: CSAKAGLAGTYEQYF. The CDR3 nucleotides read TGCAGTGCCAAAGCCGGACTAGCGGGGACTTACGAGCAGTACTTC.